Listed below are T cell receptor beta chains from one sample, sequenced in a study of T cells in Graves' hyperthyroidism and ophthalmopathy. TCRdb ran MiXCR on the multiplex PCR reads and lists one entry per CDR3 protein. The sample includes hundreds of thousands of distinct CDR3 sequences, around 15% seen only once; the top ten take more than 8.5%. Material for sequencing was blood. The receptors were sampled from a woman aged 18 to 35 with Graves' hyperthyroidism. The CDR3 runs from the conserved cysteine through the conserved F or W. Fields, in order: J gene, D gene, V gene, clone size, CDR3 DNA, CDR3 protein. A D gene is named only where the DNA matches it firmly. For some rows the clone size is stated as once, few or many, or as a class when expanded; others skip it.

J: TRBJ1-2
D: .
V: TRBV3-1
size: many
DNA: TGTGCCAGCAGCCACCAGGGTTATGGCTACACCTTC
CDR3: CASSHQGYGYTF

J: TRBJ2-5
D: .
V: TRBV19
size: .
DNA: TGTGCCAGTAGTATAAGGACCGGGACAACGGAGACCCAGTACTTC
CDR3: CASSIRTGTTETQYF

J: TRBJ2-7
D: TRBD2
V: TRBV29-1
size: few
DNA: TGCAGCGTGGCCGGGACTACCTACGAGCAGTACTTC
CDR3: CSVAGTTYEQYF

J: TRBJ1-1
D: .
V: TRBV19
size: few
DNA: TGTGCCAGTTCGACCGGGATTGAAGCTTTCTTT
CDR3: CASSTGIEAFF

J: TRBJ2-7
D: TRBD2
V: TRBV27
size: many
DNA: TGTGCCACCCGACCCCTAGCGGCTATCAGCTACGAGCAGTACTTC
CDR3: CATRPLAAISYEQYF

J: TRBJ1-6
D: .
V: TRBV7-2
size: .
DNA: TGTGCCAGCAGCGCCGTTCCGTCACCCCTCCACTTT
CDR3: CASSAVPSPLHF

J: TRBJ1-1
D: TRBD1
V: TRBV6-2/TRBV6-3
size: .
DNA: TGTGCCAGCAGTTACCGAGGGGGACAGACTGAAGCTTTCTTT
CDR3: CASSYRGGQTEAFF

J: TRBJ2-7
D: .
V: TRBV20-1
size: many
DNA: TGCAGTGCTAGAGATGGTGGACAGATCTACGAGCAGTACTTC
CDR3: CSARDGGQIYEQYF

J: TRBJ2-1
D: TRBD2
V: TRBV7-9
size: .
DNA: TGTGCCAGCAGCTTAGCTCGAATGAGCGGGAGTCAGAATGAGCAGTTCTTC
CDR3: CASSLARMSGSQNEQFF

J: TRBJ2-7
D: .
V: TRBV20-1
size: few
DNA: TGCAGTGCTAGGATGTGGGTAGACCACGAGCAGTACTTC
CDR3: CSARMWVDHEQYF

J: TRBJ2-1
D: .
V: TRBV30
size: many
DNA: TGTGCCTTTGGATTGGACTACTATGAGCAGTTCTTC
CDR3: CAFGLDYYEQFF

J: TRBJ1-2
D: .
V: TRBV19
size: few
DNA: TGTGCCAGTAGTACTCAGGGACGGGGTAACTATGGCTACACCTTC
CDR3: CASSTQGRGNYGYTF

J: TRBJ2-1
D: .
V: TRBV28
size: many
DNA: TGTGCCAGCAGTTTATCGGTCCATTTTTACAATGAGCAGTTCTTC
CDR3: CASSLSVHFYNEQFF

J: TRBJ2-7
D: TRBD2
V: TRBV27
size: many
DNA: TGTGCCAGTCCTGAGGCGGGACTAGCCTACGAGCAGTACTTC
CDR3: CASPEAGLAYEQYF

J: TRBJ2-7
D: .
V: TRBV6-2/TRBV6-3
size: many
DNA: TGTGCCAGCAGTAGACGAGTTTTATGGGCGGCCTACGAGCAGTACTTC
CDR3: CASSRRVLWAAYEQYF

J: TRBJ1-1
D: .
V: TRBV4-1
size: .
DNA: TGCGCCAGCAGCCAAGATTGGCAGACGAACACTGAAGCTTTCTTT
CDR3: CASSQDWQTNTEAFF

J: TRBJ2-3
D: .
V: TRBV7-3
size: many
DNA: TGTGCCAGCAGCTTAAGTACCCCCCCTGGAGATACGCAGTATTTT
CDR3: CASSLSTPPGDTQYF

J: TRBJ1-1
D: .
V: TRBV29-1
size: .
DNA: TGCAGCGTTGAAGATCTTAGGGAGAGAACTGAAGCTTTCTTT
CDR3: CSVEDLRERTEAFF

J: TRBJ2-1
D: TRBD2
V: TRBV9
size: .
DNA: TGTGCCAGCAGCGGGACTAGCGGATACAATGGGCAGTTCTTC
CDR3: CASSGTSGYNGQFF

J: TRBJ1-6
D: .
V: TRBV2
size: .
DNA: TGTGCCAGCAGCGGCGGGACATTAGTAAATTCACCCCTCCACTTT
CDR3: CASSGGTLVNSPLHF

J: TRBJ2-1
D: .
V: TRBV2
size: many
DNA: TGTGCCAGCAGTCCCAACCGCAATGAGCAGTTCTTC
CDR3: CASSPNRNEQFF

J: TRBJ1-5
D: .
V: TRBV30
size: few
DNA: TGTGCCTGGAGTGCCAGGGTGGGAATCAATCAGCCCCAGCATTTT
CDR3: CAWSARVGINQPQHF

J: TRBJ1-6
D: .
V: TRBV20-1
size: .
DNA: TGCAGTGCTAGTATCGCAGGAGGGGCTTATAATTCACCCCTCCACTTT
CDR3: CSASIAGGAYNSPLHF

J: TRBJ2-1
D: TRBD2
V: TRBV12-5
size: few
DNA: TGTGCTAGTGGTTTGGTACAGGTTGATCGGCTGGGACTAGCGGGTAATGAGCAGTTCTTC
CDR3: CASGLVQVDRLGLAGNEQFF

J: TRBJ2-1
D: .
V: TRBV7-6
size: many
DNA: TGTGCCAGCAGCTTGATCCGGGACGGATACAATGAGCAGTTCTTC
CDR3: CASSLIRDGYNEQFF

J: TRBJ2-1
D: TRBD2
V: TRBV9
size: few
DNA: TGTGCCAGCAGCGCAAATCGAAATATAGCGGGAGGGCCGTACAATGAGCAGTTCTTC
CDR3: CASSANRNIAGGPYNEQFF

J: TRBJ2-6
D: .
V: TRBV9
size: few
DNA: TGTGCCAGCAGCGTCGGAGTCTCGAGCTCTGGGGCCAACGTCCTGACTTTC
CDR3: CASSVGVSSSGANVLTF